These 4 T cell receptor beta chains came from one sample sequenced in a study of T cell changes during pregnancy in multiple sclerosis (dated by TCRdb to between 2018 and 2021). Library prep was done by the immunoSEQ multiplex PCR assay. The source is immuneACCESS, and TCRdb retained only in-frame sequences with V and J called. Part of the clones is not carried over; for the studies checked, unresolved V genes explain less than half of this, and the remainder is unexplained. For this sample the table gives some 30,000 clones, of which approximately 88% were detected only once. Roughly 7.4% of the sample rests with the top ten. The specimen was CD8+ T cells from peripheral blood mononuclear cells, collected before pregnancy. These TCRs come from a female donor with multiple sclerosis, enrolled in a pregnancy study.

The rearrangement uses TRBV23-1 and TRBJ1-6; no reliable D call. TRBV23-1 is an ORF, and what it does is uncertain. CDR3 length: 14 residues. Trimming shortened V by 3 bases and J by 4 bases, and 7 bases separated the two germline ends. The CDR3 spells CASSQAFYNSPLHF. The CDR3 bases are TGCGCCAGCAGTCAGGCCTTTTATAATTCACCCCTCCACTTT.

By sample share, this clone is medium-sized. V usage is TRBV4-3 and J usage is TRBJ2-1, with 14 nucleotides matching TRBD2. There are 16 residues in the CDR3. Trimming took 3 bases from V and 2 from J; bases not matched to a gene: 0. Germline V CDR1 and CDR2: LGHNA, YSLEER. The CDR3 loop is CASSQTSGGAYNEQFF. DNA for the CDR3: TGCGCCAGCAGCCAGACTAGCGGGGGGGCCTACAATGAGCAGTTCTTC.

This clone was detected once. As DNA, the CDR3 is TGTGCCAGCAGCCCCACTAGCGATTTCTACGAGCAGTACTTC. As protein: CASSPTSDFYEQYF. This sequence joins TRBV9 and TRBJ2-7; 7 bases match TRBD2. This CDR3 contains 14 residues. Per the germline V gene, CDR1 is SGDLS and CDR2 is YYNGEE. V was clipped by 4 bases and J by 3 bases; unmatched bases: 7.

The chain uses TRBV9 and TRBJ2-1, with 8 bases that match TRBD2. Germline CDR1 SGDLS, CDR2 YYNGEE. The CDR3 consists of 15 residues. J was trimmed by 2 bases and V by 3 bases; bases with no gene match: 4. CDR3 in DNA: TGTGCCAGCAGCGCGATAGCGGGGCCCTACAATGAGCAGTTCTTC. Translated, it gives CASSAIAGPYNEQFF.